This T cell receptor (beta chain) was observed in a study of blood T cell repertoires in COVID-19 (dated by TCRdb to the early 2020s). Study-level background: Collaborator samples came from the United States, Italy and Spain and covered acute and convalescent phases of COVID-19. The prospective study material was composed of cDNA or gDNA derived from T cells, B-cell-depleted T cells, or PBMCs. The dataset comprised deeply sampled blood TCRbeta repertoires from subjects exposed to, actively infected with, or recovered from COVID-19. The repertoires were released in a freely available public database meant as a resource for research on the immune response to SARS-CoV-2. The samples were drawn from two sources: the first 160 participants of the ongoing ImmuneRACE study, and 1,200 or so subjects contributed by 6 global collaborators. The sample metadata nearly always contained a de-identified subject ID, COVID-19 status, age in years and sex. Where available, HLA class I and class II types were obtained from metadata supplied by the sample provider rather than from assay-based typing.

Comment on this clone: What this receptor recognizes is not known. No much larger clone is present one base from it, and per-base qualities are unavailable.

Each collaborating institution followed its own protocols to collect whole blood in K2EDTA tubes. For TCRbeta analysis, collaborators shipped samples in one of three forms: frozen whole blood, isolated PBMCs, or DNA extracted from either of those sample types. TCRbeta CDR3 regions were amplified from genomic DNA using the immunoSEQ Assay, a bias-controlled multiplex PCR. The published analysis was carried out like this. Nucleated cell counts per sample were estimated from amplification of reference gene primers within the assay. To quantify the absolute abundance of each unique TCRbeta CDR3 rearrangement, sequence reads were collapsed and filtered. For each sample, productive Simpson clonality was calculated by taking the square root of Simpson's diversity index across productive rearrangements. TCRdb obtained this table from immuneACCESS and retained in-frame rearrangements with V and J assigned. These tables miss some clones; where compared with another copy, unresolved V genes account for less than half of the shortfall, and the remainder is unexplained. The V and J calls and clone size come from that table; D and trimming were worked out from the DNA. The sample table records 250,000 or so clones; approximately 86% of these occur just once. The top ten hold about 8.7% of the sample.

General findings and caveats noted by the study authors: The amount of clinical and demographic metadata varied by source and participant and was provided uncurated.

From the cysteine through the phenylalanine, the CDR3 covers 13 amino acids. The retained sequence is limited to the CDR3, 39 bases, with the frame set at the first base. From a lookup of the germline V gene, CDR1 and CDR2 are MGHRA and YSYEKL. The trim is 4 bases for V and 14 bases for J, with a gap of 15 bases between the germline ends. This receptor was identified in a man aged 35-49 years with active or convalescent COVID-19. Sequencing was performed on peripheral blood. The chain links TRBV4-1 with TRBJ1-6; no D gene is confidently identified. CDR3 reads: CASSPAGWWTLHF. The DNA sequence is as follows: TGCGCCAGCAGCCCTGCGGGATGGTGGACCCTCCACTTT.